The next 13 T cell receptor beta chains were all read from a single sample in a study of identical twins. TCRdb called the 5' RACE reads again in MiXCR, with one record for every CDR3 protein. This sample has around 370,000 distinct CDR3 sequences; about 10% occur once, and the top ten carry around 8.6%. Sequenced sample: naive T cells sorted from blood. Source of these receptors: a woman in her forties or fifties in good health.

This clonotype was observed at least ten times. The CDR3 bases are TGCAGCGTCTCGGGTAGCGGGCAAGAGACCCAGTACTTC. Translation: CSVSGSGQETQYF. This chain links TRBV29-1 with TRBJ2-5; 7 bases line up with TRBD2. The CDR3 totals 13 residues. CDR1 SQVTM and CDR2 ANQGSEA come from the germline V gene. Losses at the gene ends were 6 bases for V and 2 bases for J; bases not matched to a gene: 6.

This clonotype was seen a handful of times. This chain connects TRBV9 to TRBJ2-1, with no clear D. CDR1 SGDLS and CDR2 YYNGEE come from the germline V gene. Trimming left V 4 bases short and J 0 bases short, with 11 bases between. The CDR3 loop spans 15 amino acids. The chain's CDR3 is CASSPRLSSYNEQFF. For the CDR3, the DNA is TGTGCCAGCAGCCCAAGACTGAGCTCCTACAATGAGCAGTTCTTC.

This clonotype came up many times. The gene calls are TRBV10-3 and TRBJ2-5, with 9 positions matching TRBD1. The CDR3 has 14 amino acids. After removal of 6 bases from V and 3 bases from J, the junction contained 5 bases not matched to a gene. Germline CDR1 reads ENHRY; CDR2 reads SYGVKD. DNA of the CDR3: TGTGCCATCAGCTCGAGGACAGGGGAAGAGACCCAGTACTTC. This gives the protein CAISSRTGEETQYF.

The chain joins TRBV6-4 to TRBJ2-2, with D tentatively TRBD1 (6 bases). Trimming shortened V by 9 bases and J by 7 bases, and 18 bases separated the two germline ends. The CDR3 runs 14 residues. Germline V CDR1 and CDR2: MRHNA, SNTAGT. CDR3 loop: CASSRDNGIGELFF. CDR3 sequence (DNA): TGTGCCAGTTCCCGGGACAACGGTATCGGGGAGCTGTTTTTT.

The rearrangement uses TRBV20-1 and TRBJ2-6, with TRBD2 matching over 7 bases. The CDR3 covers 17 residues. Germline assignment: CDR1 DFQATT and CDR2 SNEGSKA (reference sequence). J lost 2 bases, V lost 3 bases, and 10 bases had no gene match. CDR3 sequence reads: CSARIPGGVAGANVLTF. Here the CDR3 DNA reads TGCAGTGCTAGGATCCCGGGAGGTGTGGCTGGGGCCAACGTCCTGACTTTC.

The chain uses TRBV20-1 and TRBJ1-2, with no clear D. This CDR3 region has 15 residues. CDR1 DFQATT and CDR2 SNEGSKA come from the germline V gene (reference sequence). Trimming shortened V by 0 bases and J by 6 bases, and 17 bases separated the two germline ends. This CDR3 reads CSARELGRQVDGYTF. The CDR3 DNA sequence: TGCAGTGCTAGAGAATTAGGCAGGCAGGTCGATGGCTACACCTTC.

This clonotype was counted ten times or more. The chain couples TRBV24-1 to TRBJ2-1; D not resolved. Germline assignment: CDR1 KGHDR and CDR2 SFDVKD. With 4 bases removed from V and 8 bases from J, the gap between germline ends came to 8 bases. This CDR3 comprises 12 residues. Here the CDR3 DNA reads TGTGCCACCAGTGACCGGAAGGATGAGCAGTTCTTC. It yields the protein CATSDRKDEQFF.

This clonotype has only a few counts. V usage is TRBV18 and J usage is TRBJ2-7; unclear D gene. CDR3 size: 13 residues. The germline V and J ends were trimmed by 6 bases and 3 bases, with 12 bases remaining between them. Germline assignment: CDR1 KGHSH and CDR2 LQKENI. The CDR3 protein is CASSPKPHYEQYF. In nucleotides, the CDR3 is TGTGCCAGCTCCCCGAAACCCCACTACGAGCAGTACTTC.

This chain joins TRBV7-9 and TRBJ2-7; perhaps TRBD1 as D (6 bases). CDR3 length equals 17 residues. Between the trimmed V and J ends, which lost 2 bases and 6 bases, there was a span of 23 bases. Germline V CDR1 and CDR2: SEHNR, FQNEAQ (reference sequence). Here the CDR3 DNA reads TGTGCCAGCAGCTTACGTCTCCAGGGCCCAGGGGTGGGCGAGCAGTACTTC. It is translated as CASSLRLQGPGVGEQYF.

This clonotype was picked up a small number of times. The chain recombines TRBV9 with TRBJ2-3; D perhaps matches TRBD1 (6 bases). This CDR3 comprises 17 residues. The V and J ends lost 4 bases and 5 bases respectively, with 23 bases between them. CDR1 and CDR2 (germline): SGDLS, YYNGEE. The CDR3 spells CASSSPETGSWVDTQYF. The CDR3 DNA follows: TGTGCCAGCAGCTCACCAGAGACAGGATCCTGGGTAGATACGCAGTATTTT.

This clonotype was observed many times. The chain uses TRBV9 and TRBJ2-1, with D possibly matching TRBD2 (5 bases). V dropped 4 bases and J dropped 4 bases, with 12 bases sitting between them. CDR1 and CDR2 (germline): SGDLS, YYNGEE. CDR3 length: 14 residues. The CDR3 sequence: CASSQGLAYNEQFF. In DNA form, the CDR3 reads TGTGCCAGCAGCCAAGGGCTAGCATACAATGAGCAGTTCTTC.

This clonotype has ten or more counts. The CDR3 here is CASSLSQLGAINEQFF. The CDR3, as DNA: TGCGCCAGCAGCTTGTCTCAGCTGGGGGCAATCAATGAGCAGTTCTTC. V and J are TRBV5-1 and TRBJ2-1; D is perhaps TRBD1 (6 bases). This CDR3 contains 16 residues. V lost 1 base, J lost 6 bases, and 17 bases lay in between. Germline CDR1 reads SGHRS; CDR2 reads YFSETQ.

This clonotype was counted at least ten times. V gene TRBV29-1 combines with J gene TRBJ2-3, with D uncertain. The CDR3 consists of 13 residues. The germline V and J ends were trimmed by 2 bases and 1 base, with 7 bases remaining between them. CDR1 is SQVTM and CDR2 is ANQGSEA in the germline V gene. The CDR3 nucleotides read TGCAGCGTTGAAAGTATCCGCACAGATACGCAGTATTTT. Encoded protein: CSVESIRTDTQYF.